This T cell receptor (beta chain) was identified in a study of cytomegalovirus exposure and HLA in healthy donors. In germline, CDR1 is MGHDK, CDR2 SYGVNS. The CDR3 consists of 16 residues. V dropped 10 bases and J dropped 0 bases, with 22 bases sitting between them. Sequenced by immunoSEQ multiplex PCR; TCRdb stores in-frame clones only, minus some. The data hold roughly 130,000 clones, with 89% observed a single time. The receptor was derived from a woman younger than 30 in good health and CMV-seropositive. Input material: PBMCs. The chain carries TRBV25-1 and TRBJ2-7, with D maybe TRBD2 (6 bases). The CDR3 DNA sequence: TGTGCCATTCTAACGGGCGGGGAGAATACCTCCTACGAGCAGTACTTC. Residues: CAILTGGENTSYEQYF.